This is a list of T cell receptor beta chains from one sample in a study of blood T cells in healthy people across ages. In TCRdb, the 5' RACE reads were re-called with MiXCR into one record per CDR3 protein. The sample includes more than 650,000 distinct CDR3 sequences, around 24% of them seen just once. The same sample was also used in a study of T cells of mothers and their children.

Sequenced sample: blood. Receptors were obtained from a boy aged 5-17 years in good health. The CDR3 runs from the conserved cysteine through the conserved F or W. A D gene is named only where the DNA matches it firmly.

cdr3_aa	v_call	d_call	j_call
CASSQDSTRGYEKLFF	TRBV4-1	NA	TRBJ1-4
CASSPGAALGTEAFF	TRBV7-6	NA	TRBJ1-1
CAISEPPPAKNIQYF	TRBV10-3	NA	TRBJ2-4
CSARDPTGGTDTQYF	TRBV20-1	NA	TRBJ2-3
CASSFSGPGYEQYF	TRBV6-5	NA	TRBJ2-7
CASSQDPGLAAFQETQYF	TRBV3-1	TRBD2	TRBJ2-5
CAISEGGGASYEQYF	TRBV10-3	TRBD2	NA
CATMDSNNSPLHF	TRBV28	NA	TRBJ1-6
CASSPMIGGNQPQHF	TRBV6-5	NA	TRBJ1-5
CSARTTQETQYF	TRBV29-1	NA	TRBJ2-5
CASSLGGRPQEPQYF	TRBV7-2	NA	NA
CASSSLDEEAFF	TRBV12-3/TRBV12-4	NA	TRBJ1-1
CSARADGTYEQYF	TRBV20-1	NA	TRBJ2-7
CASSRQDVNSRNTIYF	TRBV10-2	NA	TRBJ1-3
CASSLERRVSPLHF	TRBV13	NA	TRBJ1-6
CASSTAGAQETQYF	TRBV5-1	TRBD2	TRBJ2-5
CASSFKWGNYGYTF	TRBV7-9	NA	TRBJ1-2
CSARNVIGTSGKSSYNEQFF	TRBV20-1	TRBD2	TRBJ2-1
CASSERAGSSYEQYF	TRBV25-1	NA	NA
CASSPDRGPFGDEQYF	TRBV7-2	TRBD1	NA
CASSLFPQVVQETQYF	TRBV12-3/TRBV12-4	NA	TRBJ2-5
CASSSTNTQETQYF	TRBV6-5	NA	TRBJ2-5
CASSHRDGRYTGELFF	TRBV4-1	NA	TRBJ2-2
CASSQQTRTDTYEQYF	TRBV4-2	NA	NA
CASSFRGLGSYEQYF	TRBV7-3	NA	NA
CASSSMTGQNTEAFF	TRBV7-2	NA	TRBJ1-1
CASSQDEGWETPLHF	TRBV4-1	NA	TRBJ1-6
CATSRDLILAGGRNEQFF	TRBV15	TRBD2	TRBJ2-1
CASSLEVARDTGAYEQYF	TRBV7-6	NA	TRBJ2-7
CASSVAGTGRDEQFF	TRBV9	TRBD1	NA
CAWSVDGNQPQHF	TRBV30	NA	TRBJ1-5
CASSQERVSSGNTIYF	TRBV4-1	NA	TRBJ1-3
CASTVAGQETQYF	TRBV7-9	NA	TRBJ2-5
CASSFGRPGTETQYF	TRBV5-5	NA	TRBJ2-5
CASSLKVVDTGELFF	TRBV7-2	NA	TRBJ2-2
CASSSESGTVNTEAFF	TRBV9	NA	TRBJ1-1
CSVARQAPNTGELFF	TRBV20-1	NA	TRBJ2-2